This TCR beta chain was identified during a study of control samples from healthy donors and cancer patients. The table came from immunoSEQ multiplex PCR; TCRdb's copy has only in-frame clones and leaves some out. The sample includes about 180,000 clones, 90% of them seen just once. This clonotype was sampled from a woman aged 45-65 years in good health. Sequencing was performed on blood.

The CDR3 here is CASSKGTRQETQYF. In DNA, the CDR3 is TGTGCCAGCAGCAAAGGGACAAGACAAGAGACCCAGTACTTC. The rearrangement joins TRBV5-4 to TRBJ2-5, with D maybe TRBD1 (6 bases). Germline CDR1 SGHNT, CDR2 YYREEE (reference sequence). The CDR3 is 14 amino acids. The germline V and J ends were trimmed by 4 bases and 2 bases, with 12 bases remaining between them.